These 16 T cell receptor beta chains came from one sample sequenced in a study of T-cell memory formation after mild COVID-19. Each CDR3 protein gets one entry after TCRdb re-called the 5' RACE reads with MiXCR. The repertoire includes over 300,000 distinct CDR3 sequences, more than 20% of them detected once, and 21% sits in the top ten. Material for sequencing was PBMCs or a T cell subset sorted from them (not recorded which). The receptors were gathered from a man between 18 and 35 years old who had mild COVID-19 (a few samples of this study predate the infection). Cell type and time point are not known.

The rearrangement joins TRBV2 to TRBJ2-3, with D uncertain. Deletions cut 11 bases from V and 4 bases from J, with 13 bases between. From germline, CDR1 is SNHLY and CDR2 FYNNEI. CDR3 size: 12 residues. CDR3 sequence reads: CASLARPDTQYF. In DNA form, the CDR3 reads TGTGCCTCCCTGGCCCGTCCAGATACGCAGTATTTT.

The rearrangement uses TRBV9 and TRBJ2-6; unclear D gene. This CDR3 region has 15 residues. With 0 bases removed from V and 1 base from J, the gap between germline ends came to 5 bases. Germline V gene lookup returns CDR1 SGDLS and CDR2 YYNGEE. The CDR3 DNA sequence: TGTGCCAGCAGCGTAGTCCCTTCTGGGGCCAACGTCCTGACTTTC. Protein product: CASSVVPSGANVLTF. Supplemented by reference TRBV9 and TRBJ2-6, the full variable domain reads DSGVTQTPKHLITATGQRVTLRCSPRSGDLSVYWYQQSLDQGLQFLIQYYNGEERAKGNILERFSAQQFPDLHSELNLSSLELGDSALYFCASSVVPSGANVLTFGAGSRLTVL.

The V gene is TRBV5-6, the J gene TRBJ2-5; either TRBD1 or TRBD2 may fit D (5 bases each). Looked up from germline, CDR1 is SGHDT and CDR2 is YYEEEE. The V gene lost 4 bases and the J gene lost 5 bases, with 21 bases spanning the gap. This CDR3 has 16 amino acids. The CDR3 bases are TGTGCCAGCAGCCGTAGGGTTGGGACCGATCTGGAGACCCAGTACTTC. This encodes CASSRRVGTDLETQYF.

This clonotype was detected only a few times. V is TRBV3-1 and J is TRBJ1-1; the D gene is possibly TRBD1 (5 bases). CDR3 size: 14 residues. CDR1 LGHDT and CDR2 YNNKEL come from the germline V gene (reference sequence). Between the trimmed V and J ends, which lost 1 base and 1 base, there was a span of 7 bases. Written as DNA, the CDR3 is TGTGCCAGCAGCCAAGCTGACAGGAACACTGAAGCTTTCTTT. Protein: CASSQADRNTEAFF.

The sample holds many counts of this clonotype. This chain's CDR3 is CSASRTASSYEQYF. The DNA of the CDR3 is TGCAGTGCTTCCCGGACAGCAAGCTCCTACGAGCAGTACTTC. The genes are TRBV20-1 and TRBJ2-7, with D perhaps matching TRBD1 (6 bases). Germline CDR1 and CDR2: DFQATT and SNEGSKA (reference sequence). The CDR3 is 14 residues long. V lost 5 bases to trimming and J lost 0 bases, with 14 bases between them.

The chain is built from TRBV5-1 and TRBJ1-1; D is possibly TRBD1 (5 bases). CDR3 size: 13 residues. The ends were cut back, 0 bases at V and 5 bases at J, with 8 bases in the middle. Per germline, CDR1 SGHRS and CDR2 YFSETQ. This chain's CDR3 is CASSLVGETEAFF. CDR3 sequence (DNA): TGCGCCAGCAGCTTGGTAGGGGAGACTGAAGCTTTCTTT.

This clonotype was counted a single time. V gene TRBV5-1 combines with J gene TRBJ2-3; 8 bases align to TRBD2. With 4 bases clipped from V and 1 base from J, the junction kept 2 bases outside the gene matches. CDR1 and CDR2 from the germline V gene are SGHRS and YFSETQ. This CDR3 region has 14 residues. As DNA, the CDR3 is TGCGCCAGCAGCGCCGGGAGGGGCACAGATACGCAGTATTTT. It yields the protein CASSAGRGTDTQYF.

V gene TRBV6-2 or TRBV6-3 combines with J gene TRBJ1-2; TRBD1 matches at 7 bases. There are 12 residues in the CDR3. Trimming took 7 bases from V and 7 from J; bases not matched to a gene: 6. Per the germline V gene, CDR1 is MNHEY and CDR2 is SVGEGT. In DNA form, the CDR3 reads TGTGCCAGCACCCACAGGGGAGGTGGCTACACCTTC. This sequence encodes CASTHRGGGYTF.

The rearrangement links TRBV20-1 to TRBJ2-7; the match to TRBD1 covers 7 bases. The V segment lost 6 bases and the J segment 5 bases; nucleotides outside the gene matches: 13. The CDR3 loop spans 14 amino acids. Germline lookup yields CDR1 DFQATT and CDR2 SNEGSKA (reference sequence). The CDR3 loop reads CSAPTPTGPNEQYF. Written as DNA, the CDR3 is TGCAGTGCGCCTACGCCGACAGGGCCGAACGAGCAGTACTTC.

The table lists this clonotype with a few counts. This chain connects TRBV7-2 to TRBJ2-3, with 9 positions matching TRBD2. The germline CDR1 and CDR2 sequences are SGHTA and FQGNSA. This CDR3 spans 15 amino acids. After removal of 3 bases from V and 6 bases from J, the junction contained 7 bases not matched to a gene. The CDR3 here is CASSFNSGGHDTQYF. The CDR3 DNA reads as TGTGCCAGCAGCTTCAATAGCGGGGGCCACGATACGCAGTATTTT. The complete variable domain, with remaining parts taken from reference TRBV7-2 and TRBJ2-3, reads GAGVSQSPSNKVTEKGKDVELRCDPISGHTALYWYRQSLGQGLEFLIYFQGNSAPDKSGLPSDRFSAERTGGSVSTLTIQRTQQEDSAVYLCASSFNSGGHDTQYFGPGTRLTVL.

This clonotype was picked up a small number of times. The V and J genes are TRBV4-2 and TRBJ2-3; no clear D gene. V was shortened by 4 bases and J by 1 base, with 9 bases between the two germline ends. Germline lookup yields CDR1 LGHNA and CDR2 YNFKEQ. CDR3 size: 14 residues. CDR3 amino acids: CASSRFPGTDTQYF. In nucleotides, the CDR3 is TGTGCCAGCAGCCGCTTCCCAGGCACAGATACGCAGTATTTT.

This clonotype has only a few counts. The chain employs TRBV9 and TRBJ2-7; D may be TRBD1 or TRBD2 (5 bases each). Looked up from germline, CDR1 is SGDLS and CDR2 is YYNGEE. The CDR3 has 14 amino acids. The V and J ends lost 3 bases and 2 bases respectively, with 12 bases between them. In DNA, the CDR3 is TGTGCCAGCAGCGGCCGGGACGGTACCTACGAGCAGTACTTC. Amino acid sequence: CASSGRDGTYEQYF.

This clonotype was seen many times. This chain links TRBV5-1 with TRBJ2-1, with D possibly matching TRBD2 (6 bases). Deletions cut 0 bases from V and 10 bases from J, with 8 bases between. This CDR3 is built from 12 residues. The germline V gene encodes CDR1 SGHRS and CDR2 YFSETQ. The CDR3 reads CASSLVAGEQFF. DNA of the CDR3: TGCGCCAGCAGCTTGGTTGCGGGGGAGCAGTTCTTC.

The gene calls are TRBV24-1 and TRBJ2-2; 9 bases are a match to TRBD1. The CDR3 is made up of 15 amino acids. Looked up from germline, CDR1 is KGHDR and CDR2 is SFDVKD. The J segment lost 7 bases and the V segment lost 4 bases, leaving 6 bases of the junction unmatched. CDR3 DNA sequence: TGTGCCACCAGTGACCCCGGACAGGGGATCGGGGAGCTGTTTTTT. Its translation: CATSDPGQGIGELFF.

The chain joins TRBV6-5 to TRBJ1-2; 8 nucleotides match TRBD1. Germline V lookup: CDR1 MNHEY, CDR2 SVGAGI. Losses at the gene ends were 6 bases for V and 6 bases for J; bases not matched to a gene: 9. This CDR3 has 14 amino acids. The CDR3 region has the DNA TGTGCCAGCAGCCGGACAGGGATTAGCGATGGCTACACCTTC. Encoded protein: CASSRTGISDGYTF.

J is TRBJ2-1 and V is TRBV5-1, with TRBD2 matching over 8 bases. The V and J ends lost 6 bases and 4 bases, in that order; junction bases with no gene match: 9. The CDR3 has 15 residues. Per the germline V gene, CDR1 is SGHRS and CDR2 is YFSETQ. CDR3 bases: TGCGCCAGCACCCTGCGGGGGGACCCGTACAATGAGCAGTTCTTC. Protein: CASTLRGDPYNEQFF.